This T cell receptor (beta chain) was retrieved from a study of cytomegalovirus exposure and HLA in healthy donors. Study results and caveats: Rarity marked most TCR sequences, yet some public TCRs occurred in many donors. Reports indicated that the classifier achieved high specificity and sensitivity in diagnosing cytomegalovirus status.

V lost 6 bases and J lost 6; bases outside the gene matches: 9. The CDR3 is 15 residues long. Germline V gene lookup returns CDR1 SNHLY and CDR2 FYNNEI. Sequencing was performed with immunoSEQ multiplex PCR; in TCRdb, only in-frame clones are kept and a portion is missing. Of around 150,000 clones listed, around 90% are singletons. A remark on this clone: Antigen: not known.

The sample comprised PBMCs. This chain joins TRBV2 and TRBJ2-7; 12 nucleotides agree with TRBD2. This TCR came from a woman aged 18-35 years in good health and CMV-seropositive. The CDR3 nucleotides are TGTGCCAGCAGAGAAATGACTAGCGGGAGAGGCGAGCAGTACTTC. Translation: CASREMTSGRGEQYF. Variable domain in full (rest from reference TRBV2 and TRBJ2-7): EPEVTQTPSHQVTQMGQEVILRCVPISNHLYFYWYRQILGQKVEFLVSFYNNEISEKSEIFDDQFSVERPDGSNFTLKIRSTKLEDSAMYFCASREMTSGRGEQYFGPGTRLTVT.